This T cell receptor beta chain originates from a study of PD-L1 blockade in urothelial cancer. Time point of the sample: pretreatment peripheral blood. The CDR3 spans 17 residues. Germline assignment: CDR1 SGDLS and CDR2 YYNGEE. The V gene end was trimmed by 4 bases and the J gene end by 4 bases; junction bases not matched to a gene: 12. Sequencing was performed with immunoSEQ multiplex PCR; in TCRdb, only in-frame clones are kept and a portion is missing. The sample consists of some 53,000 clones, approximately 81% of them appearing once. The sample was PBMCs, taken around atezolizumab (anti-PD-L1) treatment. This receptor was identified in a man in his 70s with urothelial cancer. V usage is TRBV9 and J usage is TRBJ2-2, with TRBD1 matching over 8 bases. CDR3: CASSPRPPRGRTGELFF. The CDR3 nucleotides read TGTGCCAGCAGCCCCCGACCTCCCAGGGGGCGCACCGGGGAGCTGTTTTTT.